This T cell receptor (beta chain) was found in a study of blood T cell repertoires in COVID-19. The CDR3 is 16 amino acids. V was cut by 7 bases and J by 0 bases, with 19 bases left in between. Germline CDR1 reads MNHNY; CDR2 reads SVGAGI (reference sequence). Original analysis: Amplification of reference gene primers was used by the study to estimate nucleated cell counts. Assay used: immunoSEQ multiplex PCR; TCRdb lists only in-frame clones, some missing. V and J calls and clone size are given by that table; D and trimming were obtained from the DNA. The data show about 81,000 clones, 84% seen once.

This rearrangement joins TRBV6-6 to TRBJ2-7; D might be TRBD1 (6 bases). The sequencing sample was made of peripheral blood. This receptor was taken from a human donor in a cohort sampled during active COVID-19. The DNA for the CDR3 is TGTGCCAGCATCCGTGGGCCCCAAGGGGGCTCCTACGAGCAGTACTTC. It yields the protein CASIRGPQGGSYEQYF.